The rows below give T cell receptor beta chains drawn from one sample of a study of lymphopenia after photon versus proton radiotherapy. TCRdb keeps only in-frame clones here, not all; method: immunoSEQ multiplex PCR. The top ten clones hold less than 30% of a sample with 35,000 to 45,000 clones, about 85% of them seen once. This specimen was peripheral blood, taken from a patient treated with proton-based radiotherapy. These receptors were collected from a woman in her seventies with pancreatic cancer. The CDR3 runs from the conserved cysteine through the conserved F or W. The order of the fields is V gene, J gene, CDR3 protein.

v_call: TRBV20-1
j_call: TRBJ2-5
cdr3_aa: CSPQYQETQYF

v_call: TRBV7-2
j_call: TRBJ2-3
cdr3_aa: CASSLRTSGGSSTDTQYF

v_call: TRBV4-2
j_call: TRBJ1-3
cdr3_aa: CASSQDFDFSGNTIYF

v_call: TRBV9
j_call: TRBJ2-1
cdr3_aa: CASSVDRHNEQFF

v_call: TRBV27
j_call: TRBJ1-1
cdr3_aa: CASSPGQASVSEAFF

v_call: TRBV7-9
j_call: TRBJ2-1
cdr3_aa: CASSVTVRTYNEQFF

v_call: TRBV11-3
j_call: TRBJ2-2
cdr3_aa: CASSLDGENTGELFF

v_call: TRBV2
j_call: TRBJ2-7
cdr3_aa: CASSEAPPRLASPYEQYF

v_call: TRBV5-1
j_call: TRBJ2-3
cdr3_aa: CASSSLAGVVTDTQYF

v_call: TRBV28
j_call: TRBJ2-1
cdr3_aa: CASSLPDISAPEQFF